The rows below give T cell receptor beta chains drawn from one sample of a study of graft-versus-host responses after intestinal transplantation. Method: immunoSEQ multiplex PCR; TCRdb's copy keeps in-frame clones and lacks some. The table lists tens of thousands of clones, 70% to 90% of them singletons. For these TCRs, the target antigens are not known. The specimen comprised unstimulated CD8+ T cells sorted from spleen or lymph node cells, sampled before intestinal transplant. Every receptor here comes from a human donor who received an intestinal transplant. The CDR3 runs from the conserved cysteine through the conserved F or W. The D gene is left open where the match is weak. Clone size is shown for a subset of rows, as once, few, many or a class of expanded clone.

CDR3 protein: CASTGQASGTGELFF
CDR3 DNA: TGTGCCAGCACCGGACAGGCGAGTGGCACCGGGGAGCTGTTTTTT
J gene: TRBJ2-2
clone size: NA
V gene: TRBV6-1
D gene: TRBD1

CDR3 protein: CASSQDEAWNEQFF
CDR3 DNA: TGCGCCAGCAGCCAAGATGAGGCTTGGAATGAGCAGTTCTTC
J gene: TRBJ2-1
clone size: NA
V gene: TRBV4-1
D gene: NA

CDR3 protein: CASSQSRWGTENTGELFF
CDR3 DNA: TGTGCCAGCAGCCAATCAAGGTGGGGCACGGAGAACACCGGGGAGCTGTTTTTT
J gene: TRBJ2-2
clone size: NA
V gene: TRBV4-2
D gene: NA

CDR3 protein: CAISANRGGEQYF
CDR3 DNA: TGTGCCATCAGTGCTAATCGGGGTGGCGAGCAGTACTTC
J gene: TRBJ2-7
clone size: NA
V gene: TRBV10-3
D gene: NA

CDR3 protein: CASSLCWDREESTDTQYF
CDR3 DNA: TGTGCCAGCAGTTTATGTTGGGACAGGGAGGAAAGCACAGATACGCAGTATTTT
J gene: TRBJ2-3
clone size: NA
V gene: TRBV28
D gene: TRBD1

CDR3 protein: CASSWDRGAGAYSPLHF
CDR3 DNA: TGCGCCAGCAGCTGGGACAGGGGAGCCGGGGCCTATTCACCCCTCCACTTT
J gene: TRBJ1-6
clone size: NA
V gene: TRBV5-1
D gene: TRBD1

CDR3 protein: CAISESGPGGRYF
CDR3 DNA: TGTGCCATCAGTGAGTCAGGGCCCGGAGGCCGGTACTTC
J gene: TRBJ2-7
clone size: NA
V gene: TRBV10-3
D gene: NA

CDR3 protein: CASSPGGYEQYF
CDR3 DNA: TGTGCCAGCAGTCCTGGGGGGTACGAGCAGTACTTC
J gene: TRBJ2-7
clone size: NA
V gene: TRBV6-5
D gene: NA

CDR3 protein: CASSLTVNTEAFF
CDR3 DNA: TGTGCCAGCAGTTTAACGGTGAACACTGAAGCTTTCTTT
J gene: TRBJ1-1
clone size: NA
V gene: TRBV27
D gene: NA

CDR3 protein: CASSELGVGYGYTF
CDR3 DNA: TGTGCCAGCAGTGAATTAGGGGTCGGCTATGGCTACACCTTC
J gene: TRBJ1-2
clone size: NA
V gene: TRBV6-1
D gene: NA

CDR3 protein: CASSLGADTNQPQHF
CDR3 DNA: TGTGCCAGCAGCTTAGGGGCGGACACCAATCAGCCCCAGCATTTT
J gene: TRBJ1-5
clone size: NA
V gene: TRBV7-8
D gene: NA

CDR3 protein: CASSNSGGTFTGELFF
CDR3 DNA: TGCGCCAGCAGTAATAGCGGGGGGACCTTCACCGGGGAGCTGTTTTTT
J gene: TRBJ2-2
clone size: NA
V gene: TRBV10-2
D gene: TRBD2

CDR3 protein: CASSSEGSQPQHF
CDR3 DNA: TGTGCCAGCAGTTCTGAGGGTTCCCAGCCCCAGCATTTT
J gene: TRBJ1-5
clone size: few
V gene: TRBV28
D gene: NA

CDR3 protein: CASSTQGIPQPQHF
CDR3 DNA: TGTGCCAGCAGTACCCAGGGGATCCCTCAGCCCCAGCATTTT
J gene: TRBJ1-5
clone size: NA
V gene: TRBV28
D gene: NA

CDR3 protein: CASSPVGPGLAGDVLDTQYF
CDR3 DNA: NA
J gene: TRBJ2-3
clone size: NA
V gene: TRBV7-3
D gene: NA

CDR3 protein: CASSPGTSGSSYEQYF
CDR3 DNA: TGTGCCAGCAGCCCTGGGACTAGCGGGAGCTCCTACGAGCAGTACTTC
J gene: TRBJ2-7
clone size: NA
V gene: TRBV7-6
D gene: TRBD2

CDR3 protein: CATSRDQTGRALHF
CDR3 DNA: TGTGCCACCAGCAGAGATCAAACAGGGCGCGCCCTCCACTTT
J gene: TRBJ1-6
clone size: NA
V gene: TRBV15
D gene: NA

CDR3 protein: CASTAGGLNEQFF
CDR3 DNA: TGTGCCAGCACAGCGGGGGGGCTGAATGAGCAGTTCTTC
J gene: TRBJ2-1
clone size: NA
V gene: TRBV2
D gene: TRBD2

CDR3 protein: CASSSRTSGRPQSSYNEQFF
CDR3 DNA: TGTGCCAGCAGCTCCAGGACTAGCGGGAGGCCCCAGAGCTCCTACAATGAGCAGTTCTTC
J gene: TRBJ2-1
clone size: NA
V gene: TRBV5-4
D gene: TRBD2

CDR3 protein: CASSQDLGHPMYNSPLHF
CDR3 DNA: TGCGCCAGCAGCCAAGATCTGGGACACCCTATGTATAATTCACCCCTCCACTTT
J gene: TRBJ1-6
clone size: NA
V gene: TRBV4-1
D gene: NA

CDR3 protein: CASSLGDREDPNYGYTF
CDR3 DNA: TGCGCCAGCAGCTTGGGGGACAGGGAAGACCCTAACTATGGCTACACCTTC
J gene: TRBJ1-2
clone size: NA
V gene: TRBV5-1
D gene: TRBD1

CDR3 protein: CASSLGTGSDFFGYTF
CDR3 DNA: TGCGCCAGCAGCTTAGGGACAGGTTCAGATTTTTTTGGCTACACCTTC
J gene: TRBJ1-2
clone size: NA
V gene: TRBV5-1
D gene: TRBD1

CDR3 protein: CASSVDGTGYGYTF
CDR3 DNA: TGTGCCAGCAGTGTCGACGGGACAGGCTATGGCTACACCTTC
J gene: TRBJ1-2
clone size: NA
V gene: TRBV6-6
D gene: TRBD1

CDR3 protein: CASSVGQVPPFETVLYEQYF
CDR3 DNA: TGCGCCAGCAGTGTGGGGCAGGTCCCTCCATTTGAGACCGTACTTTACGAGCAGTACTTC
J gene: TRBJ2-7
clone size: NA
V gene: TRBV10-2
D gene: NA

CDR3 protein: CASSLGLAGVSNEQFF
CDR3 DNA: TGTGCCAGCAGCTTAGGACTAGCGGGAGTCTCCAATGAGCAGTTCTTC
J gene: TRBJ2-1
clone size: NA
V gene: TRBV13
D gene: TRBD2

CDR3 protein: CARSLITGSEKLFF
CDR3 DNA: TGTGCCAGAAGCTTAATTACAGGGAGTGAAAAACTGTTTTTT
J gene: TRBJ1-4
clone size: NA
V gene: TRBV5-3
D gene: NA

CDR3 protein: CASSSGQGARLDEKLFF
CDR3 DNA: TGTGCCAGCAGCTCCGGACAGGGGGCTCGTCTGGATGAAAAACTGTTTTTT
J gene: TRBJ1-4
clone size: NA
V gene: TRBV13
D gene: TRBD1

CDR3 protein: CASLTWAGNTEAFF
CDR3 DNA: TGTGCCAGCCTCACCTGGGCAGGTAACACTGAAGCTTTCTTT
J gene: TRBJ1-1
clone size: NA
V gene: TRBV7-8
D gene: NA

CDR3 protein: CASSAYTETSHEQYF
CDR3 DNA: TGTGCCAGTAGTGCCTACACGGAGACGAGCCACGAGCAGTACTTC
J gene: TRBJ2-7
clone size: few
V gene: TRBV19
D gene: NA

CDR3 protein: CASSETGALREQYF
CDR3 DNA: TGTGCCAGCAGTGAAACGGGAGCCCTTCGCGAGCAGTACTTC
J gene: TRBJ2-7
clone size: once
V gene: TRBV2
D gene: NA

CDR3 protein: CASRPSDRVYTGELFF
CDR3 DNA: TGTGCCAGCAGGCCTAGCGACAGGGTGTACACCGGGGAGCTGTTTTTT
J gene: TRBJ2-2
clone size: NA
V gene: TRBV2
D gene: NA

CDR3 protein: CASSSWGGSNYGYTF
CDR3 DNA: TGTGCCAGCAGCTCCTGGGGGGGCTCTAACTATGGCTACACCTTC
J gene: TRBJ1-2
clone size: NA
V gene: TRBV5-4
D gene: NA

CDR3 protein: CASSLGRGETQYF
CDR3 DNA: TGTGCCAGCAGCTTAGGTCGGGGGGAGACCCAGTACTTC
J gene: TRBJ2-5
clone size: NA
V gene: TRBV13
D gene: NA

CDR3 protein: CSVGAGGTEAFF
CDR3 DNA: TGCAGCGTTGGGGCGGGGGGCACTGAAGCTTTCTTT
J gene: TRBJ1-1
clone size: NA
V gene: TRBV29-1
D gene: NA

CDR3 protein: CASRGGRNNEQFF
CDR3 DNA: TGTGCCAGCCGAGGAGGTCGGAACAATGAGCAGTTCTTC
J gene: TRBJ2-1
clone size: NA
V gene: TRBV27
D gene: NA

CDR3 protein: CASSESTRPSGELFF
CDR3 DNA: TGCGCCAGCAGTGAGTCGACTCGGCCTTCAGGGGAGCTGTTTTTT
J gene: TRBJ2-2
clone size: NA
V gene: TRBV10-1
D gene: NA

CDR3 protein: CASSFTGGPEEQYF
CDR3 DNA: TGTGCCAGCAGTTTCACGGGAGGGCCGGAAGAGCAGTACTTC
J gene: TRBJ2-7
clone size: NA
V gene: TRBV28
D gene: TRBD2

CDR3 protein: CASSVGMNTEAFF
CDR3 DNA: TGTGCCAGCAGCGTCGGGATGAACACTGAAGCTTTCTTT
J gene: TRBJ1-1
clone size: NA
V gene: TRBV7-6
D gene: NA

CDR3 protein: CASSSTGWGPQHF
CDR3 DNA: TGCGCCAGCAGCTCGACAGGCTGGGGGCCCCAGCATTTT
J gene: TRBJ1-5
clone size: once
V gene: TRBV5-1
D gene: NA

CDR3 protein: CASSAIGAAVTEQFF
CDR3 DNA: TGTGCCAGCAGTGCCATTGGGGCAGCCGTTACCGAGCAGTTCTTC
J gene: TRBJ2-1
clone size: NA
V gene: TRBV28
D gene: NA

CDR3 protein: CASSEEPSSGNTIYF
CDR3 DNA: TGTGCCAGCAGTGAGGAGCCGAGCTCTGGAAACACCATATATTTT
J gene: TRBJ1-3
clone size: medium-sized
V gene: TRBV6-1
D gene: NA

CDR3 protein: CASSPRTGRDWETQYF
CDR3 DNA: TGTGCCAGCAGCCCCCGGACAGGGAGGGATTGGGAGACCCAGTACTTC
J gene: TRBJ2-5
clone size: NA
V gene: TRBV7-9
D gene: NA

CDR3 protein: CASSSLGLRGQYF
CDR3 DNA: TGTGCCAGCAGCTCCCTGGGACTTAGAGGGCAGTATTTT
J gene: TRBJ2-3
clone size: once
V gene: TRBV7-9
D gene: NA

CDR3 protein: CASGQGDNEKLFF
CDR3 DNA: TGTGCCAGCGGACAGGGGGATAATGAAAAACTGTTTTTT
J gene: TRBJ1-4
clone size: NA
V gene: TRBV28
D gene: TRBD1

CDR3 protein: CASSLITGGDGYTF
CDR3 DNA: TGCGCCAGCAGCTTAATAACAGGGGGGGATGGCTACACCTTC
J gene: TRBJ1-2
clone size: NA
V gene: TRBV5-1
D gene: TRBD1

CDR3 protein: CASSPYLLNTEAFF
CDR3 DNA: TGTGCCAGCAGTCCGTACCTATTGAACACTGAAGCTTTCTTT
J gene: TRBJ1-1
clone size: NA
V gene: TRBV6-5
D gene: NA

CDR3 protein: CASSGGQGVHEQYF
CDR3 DNA: TGCGCCAGCAGCGGAGGACAGGGCGTCCACGAGCAGTACTTC
J gene: TRBJ2-7
clone size: NA
V gene: TRBV5-1
D gene: TRBD1

CDR3 protein: CASSSPGTGKPYEQYF
CDR3 DNA: TGTGCCAGCAGCTCGCCCGGGACAGGGAAACCCTACGAGCAGTACTTC
J gene: TRBJ2-7
clone size: NA
V gene: TRBV7-8
D gene: TRBD1

CDR3 protein: CASSPLAGANVLTF
CDR3 DNA: TGTGCCAGCAGTCCTTTAGCTGGGGCCAACGTCCTGACTTTC
J gene: TRBJ2-6
clone size: NA
V gene: TRBV27
D gene: NA

CDR3 protein: CASSGTGDTGELFF
CDR3 DNA: TGTGCCAGCAGTGGGACAGGGGACACCGGGGAGCTGTTTTTT
J gene: TRBJ2-2
clone size: NA
V gene: TRBV6-1
D gene: TRBD1

CDR3 protein: CATSRLTANGNTIYF
CDR3 DNA: TGTGCCACCAGCAGATTGACAGCGAATGGAAACACCATATATTTT
J gene: TRBJ1-3
clone size: NA
V gene: TRBV15
D gene: NA

CDR3 protein: CASGTGTGNETQYF
CDR3 DNA: TGTGCCAGCGGCACCGGGACAGGGAACGAGACCCAGTACTTC
J gene: TRBJ2-5
clone size: once
V gene: TRBV25-1
D gene: TRBD1

CDR3 protein: CASTQWGTGALAGFHEQYF
CDR3 DNA: TGTGCCAGCACCCAGTGGGGGACAGGGGCACTAGCGGGGTTCCACGAGCAGTACTTC
J gene: TRBJ2-7
clone size: NA
V gene: TRBV27
D gene: NA

CDR3 protein: CASSLAGGGSANEKLFF
CDR3 DNA: TGTGCCAGCAGCTTAGCGGGGGGCGGGAGTGCTAATGAAAAACTGTTTTTT
J gene: TRBJ1-4
clone size: NA
V gene: TRBV13
D gene: NA

CDR3 protein: CASSFQGFAGNTIYF
CDR3 DNA: TGCGCCAGCAGCTTTCAGGGGTTTGCTGGAAACACCATATATTTT
J gene: TRBJ1-3
clone size: NA
V gene: TRBV5-1
D gene: NA

CDR3 protein: CASSLAYSYEQYF
CDR3 DNA: TGCGCCAGCAGCCTAGCGTATTCCTACGAGCAGTACTTC
J gene: TRBJ2-7
clone size: NA
V gene: TRBV5-1
D gene: NA

CDR3 protein: CASSFGGTYNEQFF
CDR3 DNA: TGCGCCAGCAGCTTTGGTGGCACCTACAATGAGCAGTTCTTC
J gene: TRBJ2-1
clone size: few
V gene: TRBV4-1
D gene: NA

CDR3 protein: CASIEVGGPTEAFF
CDR3 DNA: TGTGCCAGCATCGAGGTAGGGGGCCCCACTGAAGCTTTCTTT
J gene: TRBJ1-1
clone size: NA
V gene: TRBV2
D gene: TRBD1